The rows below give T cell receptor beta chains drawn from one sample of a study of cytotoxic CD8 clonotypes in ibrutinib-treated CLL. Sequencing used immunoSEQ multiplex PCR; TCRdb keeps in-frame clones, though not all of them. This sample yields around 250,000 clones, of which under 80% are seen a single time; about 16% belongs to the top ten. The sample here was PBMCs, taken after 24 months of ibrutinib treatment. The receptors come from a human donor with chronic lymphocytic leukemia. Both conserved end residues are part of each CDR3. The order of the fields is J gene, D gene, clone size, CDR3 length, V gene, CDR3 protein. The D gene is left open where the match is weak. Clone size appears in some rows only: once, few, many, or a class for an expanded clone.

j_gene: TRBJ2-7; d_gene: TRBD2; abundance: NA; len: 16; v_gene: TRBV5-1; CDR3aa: CASSERTSGSEYEQYF
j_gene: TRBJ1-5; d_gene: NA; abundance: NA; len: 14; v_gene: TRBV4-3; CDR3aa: CASSQAGTAQPQHF
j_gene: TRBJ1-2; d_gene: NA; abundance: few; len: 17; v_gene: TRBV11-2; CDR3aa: CASSSIPGGSKKRGYTF
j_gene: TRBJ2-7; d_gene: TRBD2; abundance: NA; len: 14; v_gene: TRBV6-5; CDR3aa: CASSSPSGRDEQYF
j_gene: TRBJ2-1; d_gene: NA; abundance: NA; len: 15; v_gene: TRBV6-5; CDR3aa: CASSYSDGSYNEQFF
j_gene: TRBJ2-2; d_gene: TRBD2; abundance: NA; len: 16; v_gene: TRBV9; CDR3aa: CASSVGGSLMTGELFF
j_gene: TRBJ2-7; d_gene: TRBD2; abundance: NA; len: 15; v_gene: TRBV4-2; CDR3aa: CASSRRGSGSREQYF
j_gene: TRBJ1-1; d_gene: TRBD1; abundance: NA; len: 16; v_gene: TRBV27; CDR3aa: CASSPQDRRLNTEAFF
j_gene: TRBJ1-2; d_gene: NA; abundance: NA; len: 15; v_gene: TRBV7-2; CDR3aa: CASSLALGLGYGYTF
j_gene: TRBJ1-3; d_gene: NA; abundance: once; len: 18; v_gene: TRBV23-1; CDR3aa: CASSPYGTRTLSGNTIYF
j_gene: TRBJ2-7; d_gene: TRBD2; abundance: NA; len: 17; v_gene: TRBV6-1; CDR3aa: CASSEPGLAGGSHEQYF
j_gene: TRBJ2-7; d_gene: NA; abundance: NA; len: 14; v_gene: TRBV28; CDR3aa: CASSRVQTPYEQYF
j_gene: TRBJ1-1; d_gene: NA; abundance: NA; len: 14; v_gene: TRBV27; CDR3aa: CASSPSIRRGEAFF
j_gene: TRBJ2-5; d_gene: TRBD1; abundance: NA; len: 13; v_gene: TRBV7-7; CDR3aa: CASSLDFGTGKYF
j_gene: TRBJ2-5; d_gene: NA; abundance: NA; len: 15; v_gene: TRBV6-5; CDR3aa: CASSSTGTKMETQYF
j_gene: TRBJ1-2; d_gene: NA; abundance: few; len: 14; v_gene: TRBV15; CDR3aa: CATSRDDREDGYTF
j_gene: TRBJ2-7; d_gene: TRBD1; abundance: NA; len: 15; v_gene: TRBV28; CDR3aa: CASSSPEGAAYEQYF
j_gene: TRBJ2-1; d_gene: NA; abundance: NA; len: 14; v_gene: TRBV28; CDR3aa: CASSWQGIQNEQFF
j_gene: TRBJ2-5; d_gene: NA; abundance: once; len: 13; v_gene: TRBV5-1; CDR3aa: CASSFGQPETQYF
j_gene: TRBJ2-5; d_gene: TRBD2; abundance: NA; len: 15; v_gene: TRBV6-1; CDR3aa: CASSAVRTSRETQYF
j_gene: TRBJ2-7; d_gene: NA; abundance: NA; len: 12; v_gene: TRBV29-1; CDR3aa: CSVEGRGYEQYF
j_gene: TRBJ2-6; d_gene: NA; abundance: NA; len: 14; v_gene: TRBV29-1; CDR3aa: CSVEIGSGANVLTF
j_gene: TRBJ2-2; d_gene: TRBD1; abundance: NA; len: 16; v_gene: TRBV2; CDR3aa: CASRDRDRVFAGELFF
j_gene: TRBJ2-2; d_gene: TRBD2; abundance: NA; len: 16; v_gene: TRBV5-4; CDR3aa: CASRSTSGRLTGELFF
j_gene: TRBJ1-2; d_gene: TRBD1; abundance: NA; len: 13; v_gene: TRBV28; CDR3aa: CAITPGQGRGYTF
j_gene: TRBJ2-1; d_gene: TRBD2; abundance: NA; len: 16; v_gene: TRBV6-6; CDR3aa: CASSYFGAGGRNEQFF
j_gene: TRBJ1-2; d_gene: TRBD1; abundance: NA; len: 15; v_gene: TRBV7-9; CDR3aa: CASSPRDRGRYGYTF
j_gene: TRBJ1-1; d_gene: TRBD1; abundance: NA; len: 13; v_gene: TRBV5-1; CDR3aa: CASRTDRHTEAFF